The clone carrying this T cell receptor beta chain was seen only once. This sample was taken from a study of blood T cells in healthy people across ages. Between the trimmed V and J ends, which lost 3 bases and 1 base, there was a span of 15 bases. Germline assignment: CDR1 SQVTM and CDR2 ANQGSEA. This CDR3 is built from 15 residues. Using a J-beta primer mix together with a sample-barcoded 5' primer, a second PCR was run for about 7 to 12 cycles. TCRdb analysed the 5' RACE reads with MiXCR anew, one entry per CDR3 protein. The sample records 750,000 to 1,000,000 distinct CDR3 sequences, about 27% being singletons. These data are also associated with another study on T cells of mothers and their children.

The TCR was taken from a woman aged 35 to 49 in good health. The rearrangement joins TRBV29-1 to TRBJ1-1; possibly TRBD1 for D (6 bases). Sequencing was carried out using blood. The CDR3 coding sequence is TGCAGCGTTGACTCGAGAGAGGGGGAGAACACTGAAGCTTTCTTT. It translates to CSVDSREGENTEAFF.